This T cell receptor (beta chain) comes out of a study of blood T cells in healthy people across ages (dated by TCRdb to 2015 to 2017). At the level of the whole study: In model experiments, roughly one uniquely barcoded TCR beta cDNA molecule per two T cells was captured by template switching. To avoid experimental bias, donors of different ages were randomly spread across the sequencing lanes. For two donors (one aged 18 to 30 and one aged 80 or older), the study analyzed two additional independent replicas of 1 million unique cDNA reads from the same blood draw. Age-related changes in TCR beta repertoire diversity were measured in the study by deep sequencing normalized with unique cDNA molecular identifiers. Donors were grouped into four age groups: young (average 16 years), middle-aged (roughly 37), aged (about 60) and long-lived (around 82).

The donors were about 40 Caucasian individuals from Russia, aged roughly 6 to 95 years, who were systemically healthy. Each donor gave around 9.9 milliliters of peripheral blood, collected into EDTA-treated Vacutainer tubes. Ficoll-Paque density-gradient centrifugation was used to isolate PBMCs, with at least 6.5 million per sample. Total RNA was extracted from PBMCs with Trizol reagent, with at least 6 micrograms obtained per sample. For every donor, flow cytometry on a PBMC aliquot measured the percentage of naive CD45RAhigh/CD27high T cells. Receptor libraries were prepared by 5' RACE. The sample was run on an Illumina HiSeq 2500. A second about 7 to 11 cycle PCR used a sample-barcoded 5' primer and a J-beta primer mix. Each TCR beta cDNA molecule received a unique molecular identifier from a template-switch 5' adaptor carrying 12 random nucleotides. Each sample yielded at least 2.5 million CDR3-containing paired-end reads. First-strand cDNA was synthesized from all RNA with the Mint cDNA synthesis kit, primed by a TRBC-specific oligonucleotide. Following uracil-DNA glycosylase treatment, a first 18-cycle PCR with universal primers M1SS and BC2_uni_R was performed on all cDNA. As for the original processing: Each sample was normalized by randomly selecting 1 million high-quality reads, each carrying a distinct molecular identifier. Instead of being binned into consensus sequences, reads that shared molecular identifiers were thrown out. MiTCR, run with a Q25 quality threshold and the strictest error-elimination algorithm, handled CDR3 identification, clonotype clustering and error correction. A nonparametric unseen species model with Euler transformation was used to estimate lower-bound total TCR beta diversity. TCRdb cleaned the public reads at Q25 with fastp, built clones with MiXCR and kept in-frame beta chains. Rows are combined by CDR3 protein, so each entry shows the most common genes and DNA. TCRdb, not the original authors, processed these V and J calls. For this sample there are roughly 730,000 distinct CDR3 sequences; roughly three fifths appear just once. The top ten constitute roughly 25% of the sample.

Turning to this clonotype: Its antigen target is currently unknown. Qualities for individual bases were not recorded, and no much larger clone is one base off.

Study-level results and caveats: Observed TCR beta diversity per million T cells fell roughly linearly with age, and a significant reduction was already apparent by age around 40. The CMV infection status of donors was not known, potentially confounding age-related changes in expanded clonotypes. Estimates of total diversity based on one million sequenced T cells were considered lower bounds and underestimates. Observed TCR beta diversity correlated strongly with the percentage of naive T cells measured by flow cytometry. Conclusive comparison of naive and antigen-experienced compartments was prevented by the profiling of bulk unsorted PBMCs. Compared with the aged group, the long-lived group had more naive CD4+ T cells, fewer expanded clones and increased TCR diversity, a pattern suggesting age selection.

The CDR3 holds 14 amino acids from the cysteine to the phenylalanine. Of all the DNA, just the CDR3 is kept, 42 bases in frame from base 1. For this chain, trimming is 5 bases at the V end and 7 bases at the J end, and the number of junction bases without a gene match is 8. CDR1 is given as SGHAT and CDR2 as FQNNGV, both from the germline V gene. This receptor was taken from a man aged 35-49 years in good health. Sequenced: blood. The chain was built from TRBV11-2 and TRBJ1-5, with 7 central nucleotides matching TRBD1. The DNA sequence is given as TGTGCCAGCAGCAACCTACAGGGGTCCCAGCCCCAGCATTTT. Translated, this is CASSNLQGSQPQHF.